The 8 T cell receptor beta chains listed next were all sequenced from one sample in a study of cytomegalovirus exposure and HLA in healthy donors. Sequencing was performed with immunoSEQ multiplex PCR; in TCRdb, only in-frame clones are kept and a portion is missing. Among 150,000 to 170,000 clones listed, 86% were seen once. The sample was PBMCs. The receptors were sampled from a man aged 18 to 30 in good health and CMV-seropositive.

This clone was detected a few times. The J gene is TRBJ2-1, the V gene TRBV9; 10 positions match TRBD2. V shed 3 bases, J shed 5 bases, and the junction held 5 bases outside the gene matches. Germline CDR1 and CDR2: SGDLS and YYNGEE. This CDR3 has 15 residues. This chain's CDR3 is CASSGASGSHNEQFF. The CDR3 DNA reads TGTGCCAGCAGCGGGGCTAGCGGGAGCCACAATGAGCAGTTCTTC.

The chain couples TRBV7-9 to TRBJ2-5; 8 bases line up with TRBD2. This CDR3 region has 12 residues. V shed 5 bases, J shed 5 bases, and the junction held 1 base outside the gene matches. Germline CDR1 and CDR2: SEHNR and FQNEAQ (reference sequence). CDR3 DNA: TGTGCCAGCAGCCCTAGCGGGGAGACCCAGTACTTC. This sequence encodes CASSPSGETQYF.

The V call is TRBV6-1, the J call TRBJ2-7; 9 nucleotides align to TRBD1. Per germline, CDR1 MNHNS and CDR2 SASEGT. The CDR3 spans 15 residues. The V segment lost 1 base and the J segment 2 bases; nucleotides outside the gene matches: 3. CDR3 DNA sequence: TGTGCCAGCAGTGAAGAAGGGACAGGGACCTACGAGCAGTACTTC. It yields the protein CASSEEGTGTYEQYF.

The chain carries TRBV5-1 and TRBJ1-2, with D maybe TRBD1 (6 bases). Trimming shortened V by 4 bases and J by 2 bases, and 18 bases separated the two germline ends. There are 16 residues in the CDR3. Germline lookup yields CDR1 SGHRS and CDR2 YFSETQ. The chain's CDR3 is CASSDASGGLNYGYTF. CDR3 nucleotide sequence: TGCGCCAGCAGCGACGCCTCGGGGGGCCTCAACTATGGCTACACCTTC. The variable domain in full, with the rest retrieved from reference TRBV5-1 and TRBJ1-2, is KAGVTQTPRYLIKTRGQQVTLSCSPISGHRSVSWYQQTPGQGLQFLFEYFSETQRNKGNFPGRFSGRQFSNSRSEMNVSTLELGDSALYLCASSDASGGLNYGYTFGSGTRLTVV.

The chain couples TRBV5-1 to TRBJ2-1; D remains unclear. Per germline, CDR1 SGHRS and CDR2 YFSETQ. V dropped 3 bases and J dropped 6 bases, with 16 bases sitting between them. This CDR3 region has 15 residues. CDR3 residues: CASSSTSERGNEQFF. DNA for the CDR3: TGCGCCAGCAGCTCCACCAGCGAGCGTGGCAATGAGCAGTTCTTC.

A few counts support this clone. The chain employs TRBV2 and TRBJ1-5, with D unresolved. The length of the CDR3 is 14 residues. The germline CDR1 and CDR2 sequences are SNHLY and FYNNEI. Between the trimmed V and J ends, which lost 7 bases and 1 base, there was a span of 11 bases. The CDR3 sequence: CASTSGWSNQPQHF. The DNA for the CDR3 is TGTGCCAGCACCTCGGGGTGGAGCAATCAGCCCCAGCATTTT.

J is TRBJ2-3 and V is TRBV29-1; unclear D gene. Between the trimmed V and J ends, which lost 7 bases and 2 bases, there was a span of 4 bases. There are 10 residues in the CDR3. The germline CDR1 and CDR2 sequences are SQVTM and ANQGSEA. CDR3 sequence (DNA): TGCAGCGCCCTCACAGATACGCAGTATTTT. The encoded protein is CSALTDTQYF.

The table lists this clone with a few counts. V and J are TRBV5-1 and TRBJ2-7; weak D call: TRBD2 (6 bases). This CDR3 has 16 residues. V was trimmed by 5 bases and J by 0 bases, leaving 18 bases between them. Germline V gives CDR1 SGHRS, CDR2 YFSETQ. The CDR3 DNA follows: TGCGCCAGCAGAGAGTCTCTAGCGTCTAGCTCCTACGAGCAGTACTTC. Translated: CASRESLASSSYEQYF.